This T cell receptor beta chain was recorded in a study of blood T cell repertoires in COVID-19. Study at large: COVID-19 samples collected from the United States, Italy and Spain covered acute and convalescent phases. Nucleic acid was either cDNA or gDNA, and it came from T cells, B-cell-depleted T cells, or PBMCs.

Original handling: Reference gene primer amplification gave nucleated cell count estimates. TCRdb keeps only in-frame clones here, not all; method: immunoSEQ multiplex PCR. V and J calls and clone size are those listed in that table; D and trimming were worked out from the DNA. The sample lists about 230,000 clones, about 83% seen once, with around 1.3% in the top ten. Trimming left V 5 bases short and J 2 bases short, with 24 bases between. This CDR3 comprises 18 residues. Germline-derived CDR1 and CDR2 are MNHEY and SMNVEV (reference sequence). Sequenced: peripheral blood. The source is a woman aged 25 to 45 with COVID-19, enrolled during active disease. This chain uses TRBV27 with TRBJ2-5; D may be TRBD2 (5 bases). CDR3 loop: CASSPRLRGILPQETQYF. DNA for the CDR3: TGTGCCAGCAGTCCACGGCTTCGAGGGATACTACCTCAAGAGACCCAGTACTTC.